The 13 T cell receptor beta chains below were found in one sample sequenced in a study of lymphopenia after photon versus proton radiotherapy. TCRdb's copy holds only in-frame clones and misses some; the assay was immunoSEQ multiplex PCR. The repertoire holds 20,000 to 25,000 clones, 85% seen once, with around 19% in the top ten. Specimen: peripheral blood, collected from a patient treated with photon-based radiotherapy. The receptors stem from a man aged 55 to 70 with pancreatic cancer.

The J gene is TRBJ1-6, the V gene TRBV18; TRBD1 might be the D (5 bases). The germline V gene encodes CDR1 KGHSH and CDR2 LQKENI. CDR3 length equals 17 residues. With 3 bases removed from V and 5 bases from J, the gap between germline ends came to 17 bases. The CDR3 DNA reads TGTGCCAGCTCACCCGACAGCCACGGGGCAAATAATTCACCCCTCCACTTT. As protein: CASSPDSHGANNSPLHF.

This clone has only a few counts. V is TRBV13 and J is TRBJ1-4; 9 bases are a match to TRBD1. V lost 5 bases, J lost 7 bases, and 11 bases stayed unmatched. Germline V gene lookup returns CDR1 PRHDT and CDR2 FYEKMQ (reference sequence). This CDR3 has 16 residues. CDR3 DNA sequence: TGTGCCAGCAGCGAAGGACAGGGGCTTCAGGTTGAAAAACTGTTTTTT. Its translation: CASSEGQGLQVEKLFF.

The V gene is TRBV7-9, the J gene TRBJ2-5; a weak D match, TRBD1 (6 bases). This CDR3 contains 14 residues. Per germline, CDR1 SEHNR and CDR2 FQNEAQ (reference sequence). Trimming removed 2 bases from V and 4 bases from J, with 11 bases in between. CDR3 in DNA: TGTGCCAGCAGCTTAATGGGGGCGGGAGAGACCCAGTACTTC. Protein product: CASSLMGAGETQYF.

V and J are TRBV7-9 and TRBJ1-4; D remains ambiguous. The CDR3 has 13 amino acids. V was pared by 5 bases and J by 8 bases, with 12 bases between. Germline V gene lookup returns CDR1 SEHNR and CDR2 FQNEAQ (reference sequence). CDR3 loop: CASSKGRGEKLFF. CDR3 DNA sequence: TGTGCCAGCAGCAAAGGACGAGGAGAAAAACTGTTTTTT.

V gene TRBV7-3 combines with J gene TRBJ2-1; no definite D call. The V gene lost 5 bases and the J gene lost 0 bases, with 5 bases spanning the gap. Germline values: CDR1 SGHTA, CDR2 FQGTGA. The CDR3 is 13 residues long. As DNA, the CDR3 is TGTGCCAGCAGCAAAAACTCCTACAATGAGCAGTTCTTC. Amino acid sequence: CASSKNSYNEQFF.

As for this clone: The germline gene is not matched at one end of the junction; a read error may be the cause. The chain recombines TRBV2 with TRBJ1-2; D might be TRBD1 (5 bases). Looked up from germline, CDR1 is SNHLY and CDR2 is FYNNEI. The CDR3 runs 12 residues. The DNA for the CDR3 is TGTGCCGGCAGGGACCGAAACTATGGCTACACCTTC. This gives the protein CAGRDRNYGYTF.

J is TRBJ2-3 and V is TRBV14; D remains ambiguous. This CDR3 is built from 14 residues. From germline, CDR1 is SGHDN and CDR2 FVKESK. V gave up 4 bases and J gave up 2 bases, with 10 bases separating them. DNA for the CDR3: TGTGCCAGCAGCCCTAGGACCATCACAGATACGCAGTATTTT. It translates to CASSPRTITDTQYF.

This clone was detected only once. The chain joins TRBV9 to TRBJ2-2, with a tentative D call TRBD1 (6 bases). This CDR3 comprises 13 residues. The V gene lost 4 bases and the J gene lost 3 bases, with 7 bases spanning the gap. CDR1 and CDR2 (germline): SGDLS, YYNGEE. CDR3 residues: CASSPGDTGELFF. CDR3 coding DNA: TGTGCCAGCAGCCCAGGGGACACCGGGGAGCTGTTTTTT.

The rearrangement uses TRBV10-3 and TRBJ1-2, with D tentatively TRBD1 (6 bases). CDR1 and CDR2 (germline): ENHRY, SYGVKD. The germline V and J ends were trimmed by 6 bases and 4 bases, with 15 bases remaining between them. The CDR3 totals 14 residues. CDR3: CAIRTQGNSYGYTF. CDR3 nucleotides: TGTGCCATCAGAACACAGGGAAACTCCTATGGCTACACCTTC.

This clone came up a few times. CDR3 loop: CASSPGQYGYTF. The DNA of the CDR3 is TGCGCCAGCAGCCCTGGACAGTATGGCTACACCTTC. The rearrangement uses TRBV5-1 and TRBJ1-2, with a weak D call TRBD1 (6 bases). CDR3 length: 12 amino acids. V lost 4 bases to trimming and J lost 5 bases, with 9 bases between them. In germline, CDR1 is SGHRS, CDR2 YFSETQ.

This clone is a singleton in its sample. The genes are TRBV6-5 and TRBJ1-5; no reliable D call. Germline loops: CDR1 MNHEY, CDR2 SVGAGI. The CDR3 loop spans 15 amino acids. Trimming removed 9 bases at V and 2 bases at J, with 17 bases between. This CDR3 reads CASSLGLGGNQPQHF. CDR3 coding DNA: TGTGCCAGTTCTCTGGGCCTCGGGGGCAATCAGCCCCAGCATTTT.

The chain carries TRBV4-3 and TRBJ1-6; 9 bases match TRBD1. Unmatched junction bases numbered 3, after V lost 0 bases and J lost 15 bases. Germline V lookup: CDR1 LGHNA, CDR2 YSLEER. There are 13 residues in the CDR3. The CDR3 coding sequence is TGCGCCAGCAGCCAAGAGGTGGACAGGGGCCTCCACTTT. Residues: CASSQEVDRGLHF.

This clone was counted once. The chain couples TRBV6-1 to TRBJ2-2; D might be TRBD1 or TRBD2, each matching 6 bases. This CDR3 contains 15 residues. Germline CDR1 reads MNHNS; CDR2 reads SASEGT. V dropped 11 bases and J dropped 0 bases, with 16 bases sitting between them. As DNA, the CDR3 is TGTGCCTCCATCCGGGGGCCTTCGAACACCGGGGAGCTGTTTTTT. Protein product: CASIRGPSNTGELFF.